This T cell receptor (beta chain) was sequenced for a study of Graves' ophthalmopathy and Graves' hyperthyroidism. Study overall: Peripheral blood collection took place at initial diagnosis, before any treatment.

Amplification from RNA transcripts yielded the TCR beta CDR3 regions. RT-PCR with HTBI primers came first, then second-round multiplex PCR. A single record per CDR3 protein comes from TCRdb applying MiXCR to the multiplex PCR reads. This table has hundreds of thousands of distinct CDR3 sequences, approximately 40% appearing once. The CDR3 extends over 12 amino acids. CDR1 and CDR2 (germline): MRHNA, SNTAGT. Details on this clonotype: A much larger clone differs from this one at a single base, so this may be a read error.

The sequencing input was peripheral blood. The TCR sequence derives from an adult man with Graves' ophthalmopathy. The chain joins TRBV6-4 to TRBJ2-7; the D is unclear. CDR3: CASSYSVGEQYF. In DNA, the CDR3 is TGTGCCAGCAGTTACTCGGTTGGCGAGCAGTACTTC.